This entry is about one TCR beta chain. This clonotype was seen at least ten times. No cognate antigen has been identified for it. No clone much larger than this one lies a single base away; base qualities are absent. The source of the sample is a study of T-cell memory formation after mild COVID-19 (dated by TCRdb to the early 2020s). Background for the entire study: TCR sequence clusters from the two donors were largely donor specific. Longitudinal TCRalpha and TCRbeta repertoire sequencing tracked T-cell clones expanding and contracting after mild COVID-19 in a couple of donors. The cohort comprised two young, previously healthy adult volunteers, one female and one male.

V and J lose 0 bases and 5 bases, and a span of 4 bases separates them. The germline V gene (reference sequence) gives CDR1 as GTSNPN and CDR2 as SVGIG. The CDR3 runs 11 amino acids, cysteine and phenylalanine included. This entry keeps only the CDR3 DNA: 33 bases, framed from base 1. Paper-wide results and their limitations: The study included only a couple of mild cases, and larger cohorts that include severe cases with pre-infection samples were judged to be necessary. Some responding clones were detected in pre-infection memory, suggesting pre-existing cross-reactive memory T cells joined the SARS-CoV-2 response. Whether the second-wave clones peaking on day 37 were SARS-CoV-2 specific was not confirmed. From day 15 to 85, contracting clones showed balanced CD4/CD8 phenotypes, whereas a second wave of clones that expanded from day 15 to 37 leaned towards CD4+. Contracting CD4+ clones appeared mostly in the CM and EM memory subsets, whereas CD8+ clones were enriched in EMRA.

Ficoll-Paque density gradient centrifugation was used to isolate PBMCs. The run used an Illumina NovaSeq 6000. Using 5'RACE with constant-segment primers, TCRalpha and TCRbeta cDNA libraries were constructed, with sample barcodes and unique molecular identifiers added in the process. Trizol reagent was used to extract RNA from every sample. Library amplification was performed in two PCR steps, and a second sample barcode and Illumina TruSeq adapters were introduced in the second step. Sequencing of the libraries was done on an Illumina NovaSeq, producing 2 x 150 bp paired-end reads. Per the source publication's procedure: The reads were demultiplexed and collapsed into UMI-guided consensus sequences using migec v1.2.7. With mixcr v2.1.11, UMI consensuses were aligned to TRA and TRB V and J templates and assembled into clonotypes. A clonotype was counted as expanded or contracted only when both edgeR and NoisET called the clonotype significant, with the noise models trained on biological replicates. For edgeR calls, the cutoffs were a false discovery rate-adjusted p below 0.01 and a log2 fold-change threshold of 1. As an exploratory analysis of dynamics, max-normalized trajectories of the 1000 most abundant clonotypes were examined with PCA combined with hierarchical clustering. The CD4 or CD8 phenotype of responding clones was assigned using the separately sequenced CD4+ and CD8+ repertoires. TCRdb applied fastp at Q25 and MiXCR to the public reads, then kept only in-frame beta chains. Rows merge per CDR3 protein into single entries with the most common DNA and genes. TCRdb's processing, not the study's, gives the V and J calls here. This sample gives 200,000 to 250,000 distinct CDR3 sequences in total; 9.5% of them show up just once. The ten largest clones take up 3.5% of the sample.

The receptor comes from a man between 18 and 29 years old who had mild COVID-19 (a few samples of this study predate the infection). The sample titles of this study are shuffled in the database, so cell type and time point are left out; the donor was told from shared clones. This sequence uses TRBV30 and TRBJ2-5; the D gene cannot be resolved reliably. The sample was PBMCs or a T cell subset sorted from them (not recorded which). The CDR3 protein sequence reads: CAWSVPETQYF. The bases read TGTGCCTGGAGTGTACCGGAGACCCAGTACTTC.